This TCR beta chain came from a study of OX40 agonist ivuxolimab in advanced cancers. Study-level background: Patients received ivuxolimab, an intravenous treatment, every 2 weeks at 0.01 to 10 mg/kg. Recorded diagnoses for dose-escalation patients were hepatocellular carcinoma, melanoma, renal cell or head and neck cancer.

Trimming cost V 3 bases and J 2 bases; bases outside gene matches: 7. The CDR3 covers 15 residues. Germline assignment: CDR1 SGHVS and CDR2 FNYEAQ. Using immunoSEQ multiplex PCR, the repertoire was profiled, and TCRdb retains in-frame clones only, with some absent. Seen here are approximately 13,000 clones, around 84% observed once, and the top ten hold roughly 20%. This sample comprised CD4+ or CD8+ T cells sorted from blood, obtained in a trial of the OX40 agonist ivuxolimab. This clonotype was sampled from an adult with an advanced solid tumor such as melanoma, head and neck, liver or kidney cancer. The chain employs TRBV7-6 and TRBJ2-7; 7 bases fit TRBD2. The CDR3: CASSFDSSGAYEQYF. Here the CDR3 DNA reads TGTGCCAGCAGCTTTGATTCTAGCGGCGCCTACGAGCAGTACTTC.